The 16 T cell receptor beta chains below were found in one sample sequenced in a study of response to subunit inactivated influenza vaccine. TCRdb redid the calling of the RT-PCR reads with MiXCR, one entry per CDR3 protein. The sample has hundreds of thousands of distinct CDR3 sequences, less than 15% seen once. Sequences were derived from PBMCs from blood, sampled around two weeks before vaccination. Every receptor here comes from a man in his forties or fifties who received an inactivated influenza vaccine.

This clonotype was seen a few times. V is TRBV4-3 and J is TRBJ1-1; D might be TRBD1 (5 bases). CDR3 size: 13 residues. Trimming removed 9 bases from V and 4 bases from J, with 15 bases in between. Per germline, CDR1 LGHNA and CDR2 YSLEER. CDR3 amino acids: CASSGTGFTEAFF. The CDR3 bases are TGCGCCAGTAGTGGAACAGGTTTCACTGAAGCTTTCTTT.

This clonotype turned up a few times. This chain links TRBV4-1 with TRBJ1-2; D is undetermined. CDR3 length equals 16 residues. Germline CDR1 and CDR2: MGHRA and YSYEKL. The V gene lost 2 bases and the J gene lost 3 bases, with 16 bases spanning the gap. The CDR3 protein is CASSQKSGIVDYGYTF. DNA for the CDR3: TGCGCCAGCAGCCAAAAAAGCGGGATAGTAGACTATGGCTACACCTTC.

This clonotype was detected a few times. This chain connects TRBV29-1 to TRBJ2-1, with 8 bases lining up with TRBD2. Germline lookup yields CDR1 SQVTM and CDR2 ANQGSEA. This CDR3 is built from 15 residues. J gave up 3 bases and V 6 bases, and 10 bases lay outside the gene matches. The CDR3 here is CSVASGGGVYNEQFF. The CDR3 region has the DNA TGCAGCGTCGCGAGCGGGGGAGGAGTCTACAATGAGCAGTTCTTC.

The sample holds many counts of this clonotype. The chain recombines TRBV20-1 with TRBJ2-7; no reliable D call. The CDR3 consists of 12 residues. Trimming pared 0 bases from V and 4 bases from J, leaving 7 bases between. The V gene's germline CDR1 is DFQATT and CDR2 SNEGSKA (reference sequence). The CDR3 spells CSAREPAYEQYF. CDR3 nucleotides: TGCAGTGCTAGAGAACCAGCTTACGAGCAGTACTTC.

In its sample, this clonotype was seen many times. Here the CDR3 DNA reads TGCAGCGGGACTAGCGGGGGGAGCACAGATACGCAGTATTTT. Its translation is CSGTSGGSTDTQYF. The V call is TRBV20-1, the J call TRBJ2-3; 15 bases line up with TRBD2. The CDR3 length is 14 residues. The germline V gene encodes CDR1 DFQATT and CDR2 SNEGSKA (reference sequence).

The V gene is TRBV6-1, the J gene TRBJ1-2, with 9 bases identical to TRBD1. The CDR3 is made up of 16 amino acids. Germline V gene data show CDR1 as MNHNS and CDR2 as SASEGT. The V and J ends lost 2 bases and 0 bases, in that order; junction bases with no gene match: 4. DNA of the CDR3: TGTGCCAGCAGTGAACCGACAGGGGGAACTAACTATGGCTACACCTTC. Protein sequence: CASSEPTGGTNYGYTF.

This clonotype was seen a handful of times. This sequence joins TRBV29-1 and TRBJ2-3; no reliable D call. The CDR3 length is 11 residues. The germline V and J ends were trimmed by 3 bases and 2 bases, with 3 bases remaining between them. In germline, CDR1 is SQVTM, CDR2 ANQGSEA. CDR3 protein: CSVETTDTQYF. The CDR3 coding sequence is TGCAGCGTTGAGACCACAGATACGCAGTATTTT.

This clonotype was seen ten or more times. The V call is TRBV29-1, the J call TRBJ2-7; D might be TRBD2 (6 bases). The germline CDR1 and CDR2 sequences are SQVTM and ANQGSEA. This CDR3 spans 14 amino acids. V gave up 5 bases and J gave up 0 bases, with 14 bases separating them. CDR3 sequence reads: CSVSGPGVSYEQYF. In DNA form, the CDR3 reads TGCAGCGTTTCAGGACCGGGAGTCTCCTACGAGCAGTACTTC.

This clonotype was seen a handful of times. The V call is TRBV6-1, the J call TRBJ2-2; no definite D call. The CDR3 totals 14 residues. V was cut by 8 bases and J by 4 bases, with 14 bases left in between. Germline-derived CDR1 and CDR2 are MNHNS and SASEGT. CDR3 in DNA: TGTGCCAGCGGCTCCGGACCCATCACCGGGGAGCTGTTTTTT. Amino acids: CASGSGPITGELFF.

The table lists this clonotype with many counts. The CDR3 sequence: CASSPGSSINTEAFF. The CDR3 DNA reads TGTGCCAGCTCACCAGGCAGCTCTATTAACACTGAAGCTTTCTTT. This chain joins TRBV18 and TRBJ1-1; D ambiguous. The CDR3 consists of 15 residues. CDR1 KGHSH and CDR2 LQKENI come from the germline V gene. Trimming removed 2 bases from V and 2 bases from J, with 12 bases in between.

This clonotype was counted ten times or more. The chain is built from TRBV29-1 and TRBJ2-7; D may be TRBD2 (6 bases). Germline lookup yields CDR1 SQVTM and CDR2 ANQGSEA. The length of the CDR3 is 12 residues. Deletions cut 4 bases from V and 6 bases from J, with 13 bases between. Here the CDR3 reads CSVGLVGPEQYF. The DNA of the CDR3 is TGCAGCGTTGGACTAGTCGGCCCCGAGCAGTACTTC.

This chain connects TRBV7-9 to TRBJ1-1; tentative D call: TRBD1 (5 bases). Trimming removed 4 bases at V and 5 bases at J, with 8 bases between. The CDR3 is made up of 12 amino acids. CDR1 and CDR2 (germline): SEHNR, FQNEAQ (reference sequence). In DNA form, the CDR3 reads TGTGCCAGCAGCTCGGGGGAGACTGAAGCTTTCTTT. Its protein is CASSSGETEAFF.

The CDR3 sequence is CASTQTVANTGELFF. DNA for the CDR3: TGTGCCAGCACCCAGACAGTTGCGAACACCGGGGAGCTGTTTTTT. The gene calls are TRBV6-2 or TRBV6-3 and TRBJ2-2, with D perhaps TRBD1 (5 bases). The germline V and J ends were trimmed by 7 bases and 0 bases, with 12 bases remaining between them. The germline gives CDR1 MNHEY, CDR2 SVGEGT. This CDR3 has 15 amino acids.

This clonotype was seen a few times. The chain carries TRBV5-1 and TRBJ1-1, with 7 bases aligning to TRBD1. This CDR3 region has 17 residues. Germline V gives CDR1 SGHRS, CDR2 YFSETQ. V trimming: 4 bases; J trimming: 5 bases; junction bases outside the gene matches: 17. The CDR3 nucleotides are TGCGCCAGCAGCCCGGCGGGACAGCCCTCCGTCAGGACTGAAGCTTTCTTT. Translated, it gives CASSPAGQPSVRTEAFF.

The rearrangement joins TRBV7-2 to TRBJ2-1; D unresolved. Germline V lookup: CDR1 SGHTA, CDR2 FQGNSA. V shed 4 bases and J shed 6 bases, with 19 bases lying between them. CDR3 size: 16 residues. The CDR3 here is CASSSGPPHRINEQFF. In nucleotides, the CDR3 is TGTGCCAGCAGCTCCGGACCGCCGCACCGAATCAATGAGCAGTTCTTC.

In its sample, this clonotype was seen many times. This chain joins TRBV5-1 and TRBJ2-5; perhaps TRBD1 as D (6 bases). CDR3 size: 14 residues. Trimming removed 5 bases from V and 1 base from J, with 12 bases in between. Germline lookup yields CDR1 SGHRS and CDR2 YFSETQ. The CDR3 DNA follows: TGCGCCAGCAGTTGGGCAGGGGCCCAAGAGACCCAGTACTTC. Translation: CASSWAGAQETQYF.